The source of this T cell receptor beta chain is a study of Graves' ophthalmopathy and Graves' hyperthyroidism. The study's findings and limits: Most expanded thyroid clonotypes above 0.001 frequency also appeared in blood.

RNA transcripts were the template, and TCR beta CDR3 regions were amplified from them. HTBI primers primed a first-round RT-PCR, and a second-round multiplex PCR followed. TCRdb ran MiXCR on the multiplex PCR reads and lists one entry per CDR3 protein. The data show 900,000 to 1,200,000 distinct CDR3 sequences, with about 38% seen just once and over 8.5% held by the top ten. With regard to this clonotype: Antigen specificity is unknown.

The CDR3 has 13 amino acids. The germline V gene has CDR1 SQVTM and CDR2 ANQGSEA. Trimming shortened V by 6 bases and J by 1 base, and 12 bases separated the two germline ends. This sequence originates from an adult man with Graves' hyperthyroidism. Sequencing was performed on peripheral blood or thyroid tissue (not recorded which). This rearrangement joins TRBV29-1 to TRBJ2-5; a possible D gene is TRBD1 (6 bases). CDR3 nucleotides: TGCAGCGTCGACCAGGGGACCCAAGAGACCCAGTACTTC. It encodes CSVDQGTQETQYF. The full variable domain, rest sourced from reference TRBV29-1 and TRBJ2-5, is SAVISQKPSRDICQRGTSLTIQCQVDSQVTMMFWYRQQPGQSLTLIATANQGSEATYESGFVIDKFPISRPNLTFSTLTVSNMSPEDSSIYLCSVDQGTQETQYFGPGTRLLVL.